Following are 3 T cell receptor beta chains from one sample sequenced in a study of human T cells and chemical hapten exposure. The time point here: patch test 3, about 24 weeks after DPC sensitization. The treatment here: therapeutic diphenylcyclopropenone sensitization with weekly scalp DPC. MiXCR, run by TCRdb on the RACE reads, gives a single entry per CDR3 protein. Of about 64,000 distinct CDR3 sequences in the sample, approximately 11% are singletons; the top ten hold roughly 2.3%. The sample consisted of whole blood, taken in connection with sensitization to the hapten diphenylcyclopropenone (DPC). These receptors originate from a woman in her 30s with alopecia areata. Some clones in this sample may be carry-over from other donors' samples.

Worth noting for this clonotype: Possible read error: a much larger clone is one base away. The chain joins TRBV11-3 to TRBJ2-3; TRBD2 agrees at 14 bases. The CDR3 has 16 residues. Looked up from germline, CDR1 is SGHNT and CDR2 is YENEEA. CDR3 sequence reads: CTSSSGTSGSRDTQYF. The CDR3 DNA reads as TGTACCAGCAGCTCTGGGACTAGCGGGAGTCGGGATACGCAGTATTTT.

This chain uses TRBV7-2 with TRBJ2-3; D ambiguous. Per the germline V gene, CDR1 is SGHTA and CDR2 is FQGNSA. V gave up 3 bases and J gave up 3 bases, with 4 bases separating them. This CDR3 region has 12 residues. CDR3 coding DNA: TGTGCCAGCAGCTTTATGACAGATACGCAGTATTTT. It is translated as CASSFMTDTQYF.

The sample holds many counts of this clonotype. The gene calls are TRBV10-3 and TRBJ2-1; D is tentatively TRBD1 or TRBD2 (6 bases each). This CDR3 comprises 14 residues. The V and J ends lost 8 bases and 7 bases respectively, with 18 bases between them. The germline gives CDR1 ENHRY, CDR2 SYGVKD. CDR3 coding DNA: TGTGCCATCGGGGGCGGGGTCCCCCTAAATGAGCAGTTCTTC. Protein product: CAIGGGVPLNEQFF.